This TCR beta chain was recorded in a study of identical twins. For this clonotype: Its matching antigen is unknown.

Whole-study findings and limits: Whereas memory repertoires showed no such difference, abundant cord blood beta clonotypes carried fewer insertions. Compared with unrelated sharing, twin-shared out-of-frame alpha sequences had more low-probability sequences. Analyses of zero insertions could, in part, be confounded by invariant MAIT and iNKT cells.

TCRdb re-derived calls from the 5' RACE reads in MiXCR, one entry per CDR3 protein. This sample yields hundreds of thousands of distinct CDR3 sequences, of which roughly 12% are seen a single time; 1.5% to 2% belongs to the top ten. These data were also reused for a study on yellow fever vaccine responses in identical twins.

This TCR was sampled from a woman aged 18-29 years in good health. The source material was PBMCs.

CDR3 in DNA: TGCGCCAGCAGCCCCCCTGCCGGCGAGCAGTACGTC. Translation: CASSPPAGEQYV. The V and J genes are TRBV4-1 and TRBJ2-7, with no clear D. Trimming took off 4 bases at V and 6 bases at J, with 10 bases between the two ends. Germline V gene sequence: CDR1 MGHRA, CDR2 YSYEKL. The CDR3 is made up of 12 amino acids.